This T cell receptor beta chain originates from a study of T cells in women clearing cervical HPV infection. Findings of the study overall: Richness plus V gene abundances separated cases from controls with AUC around 0.79. TRBV6-7 relative abundance averaged 0.11% in cases and 0.15% to 0.2% in controls. Repertoire richness, not evenness, was significantly elevated in CIN3+ cases versus controls.

TCR beta CDR3 amplified by multiplex PCR from approximately 1,100 ng genomic DNA. The data were produced by immunoSEQ multiplex PCR, yet TCRdb's version contains in-frame clones alone and is incomplete. This sample's clone table lists approximately 38,000 clones. To note about this clone: Its cognate antigen is unknown. The read is 3 residues too short to cover the CDR3 end, so that end is filled in from the germline J gene.

This CDR3 has 15 amino acids. V was pared by 4 bases and J by 5 bases, with 7 bases of the junction left unmatched. Germline V lookup: CDR1 SGHKS, CDR2 YYEKEE (reference sequence). Sequencing used blood buffy coat. The sequence was collected from a woman between 18 and 69 years old with a cervical HPV16 infection that either progressed to CIN3+ or cleared (not recorded which). This chain joins TRBV5-5 and TRBJ2-2; 8 positions agree with TRBD1. The sequenced part of the CDR3 DNA is TGTGCCAGCAGCGAAGACAGGGGATTAACCGGGGAG. Protein sequence: CASSEDRGLTGE. The CDR3, in full, reads CASSEDRGLTGELFF.